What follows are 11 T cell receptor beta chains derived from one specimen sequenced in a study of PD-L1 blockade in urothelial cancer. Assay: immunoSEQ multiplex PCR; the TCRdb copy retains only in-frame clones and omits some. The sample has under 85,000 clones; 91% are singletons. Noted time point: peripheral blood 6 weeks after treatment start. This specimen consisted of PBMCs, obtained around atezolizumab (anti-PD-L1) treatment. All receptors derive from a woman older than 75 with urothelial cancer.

CDR3 bases: TGCGCCAGCAGCTTGACAGGGAATCTTTACGAGCAGTACTTC. Translated: CASSLTGNLYEQYF. The genes are TRBV5-1 and TRBJ2-7, with D perhaps TRBD1 (6 bases). V was clipped by 1 base and J by 4 bases, with 12 bases between them. Germline V gene sequence: CDR1 SGHRS, CDR2 YFSETQ. This CDR3 is 14 amino acids long.

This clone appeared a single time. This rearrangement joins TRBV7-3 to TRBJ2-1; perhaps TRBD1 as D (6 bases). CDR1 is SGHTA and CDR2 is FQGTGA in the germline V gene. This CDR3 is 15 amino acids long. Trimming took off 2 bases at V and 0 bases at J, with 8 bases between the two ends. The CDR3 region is CASSLAQGSYNEQFF. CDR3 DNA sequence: TGTGCCAGCAGCTTAGCACAGGGCTCCTACAATGAGCAGTTCTTC. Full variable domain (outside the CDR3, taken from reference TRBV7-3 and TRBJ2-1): GAGVSQTPSNKVTEKGKYVELRCDPISGHTALYWYRQSLGQGPEFLIYFQGTGAADDSGLPNDRFFAVRPEGSVSTLKIQRTERGDSAVYLCASSLAQGSYNEQFFGPGTRLTVL.

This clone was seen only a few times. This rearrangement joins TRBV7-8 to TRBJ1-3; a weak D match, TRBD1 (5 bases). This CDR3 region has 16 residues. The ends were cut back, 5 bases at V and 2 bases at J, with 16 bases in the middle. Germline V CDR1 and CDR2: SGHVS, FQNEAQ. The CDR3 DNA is TGTGCCAGCAGCCCCTCGGGGGACCAAACTGGAAACACCATATATTTT. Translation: CASSPSGDQTGNTIYF.

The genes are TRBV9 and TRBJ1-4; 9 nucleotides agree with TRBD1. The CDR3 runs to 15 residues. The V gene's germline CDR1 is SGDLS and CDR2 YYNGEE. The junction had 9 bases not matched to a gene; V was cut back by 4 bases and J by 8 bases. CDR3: CASSPGDRVGEKLFF. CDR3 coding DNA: TGTGCCAGCAGCCCGGGGGACAGGGTTGGCGAAAAACTGTTTTTT.

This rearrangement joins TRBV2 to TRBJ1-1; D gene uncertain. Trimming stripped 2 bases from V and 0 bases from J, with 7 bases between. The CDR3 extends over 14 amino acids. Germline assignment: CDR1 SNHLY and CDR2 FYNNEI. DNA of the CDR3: TGTGCCAGCAGTGAAATTTTAGTGAACACTGAAGCTTTCTTT. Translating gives CASSEILVNTEAFF.

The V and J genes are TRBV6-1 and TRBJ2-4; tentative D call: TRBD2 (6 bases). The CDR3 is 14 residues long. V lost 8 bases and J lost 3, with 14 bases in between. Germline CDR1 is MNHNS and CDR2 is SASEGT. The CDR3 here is CASVEGVGKNIQYF. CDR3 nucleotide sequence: TGTGCCAGCGTGGAGGGAGTTGGCAAAAACATTCAGTACTTC.

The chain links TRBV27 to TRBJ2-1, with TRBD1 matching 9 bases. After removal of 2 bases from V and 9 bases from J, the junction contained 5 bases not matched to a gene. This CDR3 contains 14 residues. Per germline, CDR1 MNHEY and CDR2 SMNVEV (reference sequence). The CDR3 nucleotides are TGTGCCAGCAGTTTAGCACAGGGGGCAATTGAGCAGTTCTTC. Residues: CASSLAQGAIEQFF.

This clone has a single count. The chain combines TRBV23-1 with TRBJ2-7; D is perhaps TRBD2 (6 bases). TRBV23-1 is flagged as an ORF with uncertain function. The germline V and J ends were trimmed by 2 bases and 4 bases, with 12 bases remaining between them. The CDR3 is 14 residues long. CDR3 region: CASSQRGAQYEQYF. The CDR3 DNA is TGCGCCAGCAGTCAACGCGGGGCGCAGTACGAGCAGTACTTC.

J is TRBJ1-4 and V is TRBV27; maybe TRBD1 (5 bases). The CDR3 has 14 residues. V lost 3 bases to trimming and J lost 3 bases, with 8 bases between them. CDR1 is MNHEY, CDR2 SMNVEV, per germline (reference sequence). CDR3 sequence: CASSLTVANEKLFF. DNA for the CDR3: TGTGCCAGCAGTTTGACAGTGGCTAATGAAAAACTGTTTTTT.

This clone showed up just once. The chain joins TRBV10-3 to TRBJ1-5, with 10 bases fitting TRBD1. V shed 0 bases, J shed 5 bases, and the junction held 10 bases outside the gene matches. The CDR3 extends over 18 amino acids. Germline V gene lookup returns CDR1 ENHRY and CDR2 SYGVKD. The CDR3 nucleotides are TGTGCCATCAGTGAGTCGACGGGACAGGGGCCCCCCTATCAGCCCCAGCATTTT. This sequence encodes CAISESTGQGPPYQPQHF.

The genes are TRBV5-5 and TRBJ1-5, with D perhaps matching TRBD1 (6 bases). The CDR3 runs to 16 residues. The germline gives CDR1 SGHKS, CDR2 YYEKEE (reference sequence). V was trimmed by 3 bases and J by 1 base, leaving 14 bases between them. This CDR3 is CASSSDDDRSNQPQHF. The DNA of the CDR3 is TGTGCCAGCAGCTCGGATGATGACAGGAGCAATCAGCCCCAGCATTTT.